A single sample gave rise to the 21 T cell receptor beta chains below, sequenced in a study of sequential checkpoint blockade in melanoma. Treatment of the sample: randomized to nivolumab then ipilimumab (arm A) or the reverse (arm B). Sequencing used immunoSEQ multiplex PCR; TCRdb keeps in-frame clones, though not all of them. The sample lists around 39,000 clones, about four fifths occurring once. The sample consisted of CD8+ T cells sorted from blood (inferred from file names), taken from a patient given nivolumab and ipilimumab in sequence. The receptors originated from a human donor with melanoma.

The chain is built from TRBV14 and TRBJ2-2; D is undetermined. The CDR3 contains 20 residues. Germline lookup yields CDR1 SGHDN and CDR2 FVKESK. V lost 0 bases to trimming and J lost 1 base, with 21 bases between them. DNA of the CDR3: TGTGCCAGCAGCCAAGATCGACTGGCGGTATCCATCCAGAACACCGGGGAGCTGTTTTTT. This codes for CASSQDRLAVSIQNTGELFF.

The sample holds one count of this clone. CDR3 sequence (DNA): TGTGCCAGCAGTGGACTAGCGGGCACAGATACGCAGTATTTT. It encodes CASSGLAGTDTQYF. The gene calls are TRBV6-5 and TRBJ2-3, with TRBD2 identical over 10 bases. This CDR3 has 14 residues. Germline V gene data show CDR1 as MNHEY and CDR2 as SVGAGI. Trimming removed 5 bases from V and 1 base from J; junction bases left unmatched: 0.

V gene TRBV27 combines with J gene TRBJ2-7, with D possibly TRBD2 on 5 matching bases. The CDR3 length is 13 residues. The V gene's germline CDR1 is MNHEY and CDR2 SMNVEV (reference sequence). The ends were cut back, 5 bases at V and 7 bases at J, with 15 bases in the middle. The CDR3 coding sequence is TGTGCCAGCAGTCAACCTAGCAGTCTGGAGCAGTACTTC. Translating gives CASSQPSSLEQYF.

The chain has TRBV19 and TRBJ2-7; D remains unclear. V was clipped by 1 base and J by 0 bases, with 7 bases between them. The CDR3 covers 14 residues. Germline V gives CDR1 LNHDA, CDR2 SQIVND (reference sequence). CDR3: CASSIGALSYEQYF. The CDR3 nucleotides are TGTGCCAGTAGTATAGGCGCCCTCTCCTACGAGCAGTACTTC.

This clone has just one count. A read error may account for a junction end that differs from germline. The chain employs TRBV4-2 and TRBJ2-5, with D maybe TRBD2 (6 bases). Germline V gives CDR1 LGHNA, CDR2 YNFKEQ. The CDR3 is 15 amino acids. The CDR3, as DNA: TGTGCCAGCAGCCAAGGCGGAGGGTACCAGGAGACCCAGTACTTC. It codes for CASSQGGGYQETQYF.

This clone was found a few times. The chain employs TRBV27 and TRBJ1-5; D uncertain. This CDR3 contains 14 residues. Between the trimmed V and J ends, which lost 9 bases and 0 bases, there was a span of 12 bases. CDR1 and CDR2 from the germline V gene are MNHEY and SMNVEV (reference sequence). CDR3 in DNA: TGTGCCAGTGAGGAACATTATAGCAATCAGCCCCAGCATTTT. Its protein is CASEEHYSNQPQHF.

This chain connects TRBV27 to TRBJ1-5; 7 bases match TRBD1. This CDR3 is built from 15 residues. Germline loops: CDR1 MNHEY, CDR2 SMNVEV (reference sequence). Trimming took 4 bases from V and 11 from J; bases not matched to a gene: 14. CDR3 in amino acids: CASSSTTGVPGAQHF. The CDR3 DNA reads as TGTGCCAGCAGTTCAACCACAGGGGTCCCTGGGGCCCAGCATTTT.

This clone was seen once. This chain connects TRBV27 to TRBJ1-4, with 9 bases fitting TRBD1. This CDR3 has 14 amino acids. Germline V gene sequence: CDR1 MNHEY, CDR2 SMNVEV (reference sequence). J was trimmed by 4 bases and V by 3 bases; bases with no gene match: 0. DNA of the CDR3: TGTGCCAGCAGTTTGACAGGGGGTAATGAAAAACTGTTTTTT. Translation gives CASSLTGGNEKLFF.

The V and J genes are TRBV5-3 and TRBJ2-3; D gene unclear. TRBV5-3 falls under the ORF class, with uncertain function. Trimming removed 1 base from V and 5 bases from J, with 5 bases in between. The length of the CDR3 is 12 residues. CDR3: CARSLIVDTQYF. The DNA for the CDR3 is TGTGCCAGAAGCTTGATAGTAGATACGCAGTATTTT.

This rearrangement joins TRBV6-9 to TRBJ2-2, with a weak D call TRBD2 (7 bases). The germline V gene has CDR1 MNHGY and CDR2 SVAAGI. V lost 2 bases, J lost 1 base, and 20 bases lay in between. This CDR3 region has 19 residues. For the CDR3, the DNA is TGTGCCAGCAGTTATCGGGGGGCCGGGACCGCGGGGAACACCGGGGAGCTGTTTTTT. Translated: CASSYRGAGTAGNTGELFF.

The V gene is TRBV4-1, the J gene TRBJ2-1, with 8 bases fitting TRBD1. Trimming removed 3 bases from V and 5 bases from J; junction bases left unmatched: 3. The CDR3 length is 14 residues. The germline V gene encodes CDR1 MGHRA and CDR2 YSYEKL. CDR3: CASSHGTGDNEQFF. The CDR3 DNA reads TGCGCCAGCAGCCATGGGACAGGAGACAATGAGCAGTTCTTC.

The chain has TRBV5-1 and TRBJ2-1; the D gene is possibly TRBD1 (6 bases). The CDR3 sequence is 15 residues long. CDR1 and CDR2 (germline): SGHRS, YFSETQ. V was cut by 0 bases and J by 3 bases, with 10 bases left in between. CDR3 amino acids: CASSLGRTDYNEQFF. The CDR3, as DNA: TGCGCCAGCAGCTTGGGACGGACAGACTACAATGAGCAGTTCTTC.

The genes are TRBV28 and TRBJ1-1, with D unclear. Germline V gene lookup returns CDR1 MDHEN and CDR2 SYDVKM. CDR3 length: 11 amino acids. The germline V and J ends were trimmed by 6 bases and 8 bases, with 10 bases remaining between them. CDR3 loop: CASRWTGEAFF. Here the CDR3 DNA reads TGTGCCAGCAGATGGACGGGAGAAGCTTTCTTT.

The chain is built from TRBV6-1 and TRBJ2-3; D is possibly TRBD1 (6 bases). Germline CDR1 and CDR2: MNHNS and SASEGT. The CDR3 is 15 amino acids. Trimming left V 3 bases short and J 4 bases short, with 14 bases between. The CDR3 protein is CASSDMAGESDTQYF. The CDR3, as DNA: TGTGCCAGCAGTGATATGGCAGGGGAGTCAGATACGCAGTATTTT.

This chain joins TRBV7-9 and TRBJ1-4; unclear D gene. Trimming removed 5 bases from V and 0 bases from J, with 13 bases in between. The CDR3 has 16 amino acids. Per the germline V gene, CDR1 is SEHNR and CDR2 is FQNEAQ (reference sequence). CDR3 DNA: TGTGCCAGCAGCCGCAAGCTATATACAACTAATGAAAAACTGTTTTTT. This gives the protein CASSRKLYTTNEKLFF.

The rearrangement links TRBV9 to TRBJ2-7, with TRBD1 matching 9 bases. Looked up from germline, CDR1 is SGDLS and CDR2 is YYNGEE. With 3 bases clipped from V and 3 bases from J, the junction kept 10 bases outside the gene matches. CDR3 size: 16 residues. CDR3 sequence (DNA): TGTGCCAGCAGCGCGAATTCCGGGACAGGGAACTACGAGCAGTACTTC. It encodes CASSANSGTGNYEQYF.

The chain links TRBV7-9 to TRBJ2-5; D ambiguous. V was trimmed by 1 base and J by 2 bases, leaving 5 bases between them. Germline CDR1 reads SEHNR; CDR2 reads FQNEAQ (reference sequence). The CDR3 has 13 residues. The CDR3 loop reads CASSLDNQETQYF. The CDR3 region has the DNA TGTGCCAGCAGCTTAGACAATCAAGAGACCCAGTACTTC.

About this clone: Germline is not matched at one junction end, which may reflect a read error. The same CDR3 arises from other DNA sequences in this sample as well. The chain recombines TRBV9 with TRBJ1-6; tentatively, D is TRBD1 (5 bases). CDR1 and CDR2 (germline): SGDLS, YYNGEE. This CDR3 spans 16 amino acids. In DNA form, the CDR3 reads TGTGCCAGCAGCGTAAGCGGGGACTACTATAATTCCCCCCTCCACTTT. This sequence encodes CASSVSGDYYNSPLHF.

This clone was counted between two and nine times. J is TRBJ2-2 and V is TRBV1; TRBD2, the table's D call, was not compared with the DNA. TRBV1 is a pseudogene locus. The CDR3 sequence is 19 residues long. CDR3 sequence: CTSSQSPLYIAGKHRGAVF. The CDR3 coding sequence is TGCACCAGCAGCCAATCTCCTCTATATATAGCGGGGAAGCACCGGGGAGCTGTTTTT.

The V and J genes are TRBV28 and TRBJ1-5; a possible D gene is TRBD1 (5 bases). Germline lookup yields CDR1 MDHEN and CDR2 SYDVKM. V dropped 3 bases and J dropped 7 bases, with 13 bases sitting between them. This CDR3 comprises 14 residues. CDR3 DNA: TGTGCCAGCAGTTTCCGGGCCCCAGGGCAGCCCCAGCATTTT. This encodes CASSFRAPGQPQHF.

This rearrangement joins TRBV9 to TRBJ1-1, with a possible D match to TRBD1 (6 bases). The CDR3 has 19 residues. Trimming removed 3 bases from V and 7 bases from J, with 31 bases in between. The germline CDR1 and CDR2 sequences are SGDLS and YYNGEE. This CDR3 is CASSASPWTADFGGNEAFF. The CDR3 DNA reads as TGTGCCAGCAGCGCGTCTCCATGGACAGCCGATTTCGGAGGCAATGAAGCTTTCTTT.